The clone carrying this TCR beta chain has only a few counts. The data were obtained in a study of blood T cells in healthy people across ages. Through a sample-barcoded 5' primer and a J-beta primer mix, a second PCR was run for 7 to 11 cycles. Every cDNA molecule carried a tag from a template-switch adaptor bearing 12 random nucleotides. TCRdb re-analysed the 5' RACE reads in MiXCR, keeping a single row per CDR3 protein. The sample yields roughly 1.5 million distinct CDR3 sequences, roughly 43% seen once. Isolation yielded PBMCs, at least 6 million per sample, in every case. The CDR3 length is 15 residues. The germline gives CDR1 LGHNA, CDR2 YSLEER. The ends were cut back, 0 bases at V and 0 bases at J, with 8 bases in the middle.

The J gene is TRBJ2-5, the V gene TRBV4-3; D gene ambiguous. The sequenced sample consisted of blood. The TCR sequence derives from a woman younger than 30 in good health. CDR3 DNA: TGCGCCAGCAGCCAAGATGGGCAGTACCAAGAGACCCAGTACTTC. Protein: CASSQDGQYQETQYF.